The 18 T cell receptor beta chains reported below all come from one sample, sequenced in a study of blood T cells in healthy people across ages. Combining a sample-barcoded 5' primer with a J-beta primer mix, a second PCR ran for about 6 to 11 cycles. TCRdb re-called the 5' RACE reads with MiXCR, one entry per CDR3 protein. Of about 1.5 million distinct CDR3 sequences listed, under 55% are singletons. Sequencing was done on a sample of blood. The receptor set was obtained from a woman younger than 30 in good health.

CDR3 in amino acids: CASSQVRRGLTSYNEQFF. CDR3 coding DNA: TGTGCCAGCAGCCAAGTTAGGCGGGGCCTCACTTCCTACAATGAGCAGTTCTTC. The chain combines TRBV3-1 with TRBJ2-1; D may be TRBD2 (6 bases). CDR1 LGHDT and CDR2 YNNKEL come from the germline V gene (reference sequence). The CDR3 totals 18 residues. The V gene lost 1 base and the J gene lost 1 base, with 17 bases spanning the gap.

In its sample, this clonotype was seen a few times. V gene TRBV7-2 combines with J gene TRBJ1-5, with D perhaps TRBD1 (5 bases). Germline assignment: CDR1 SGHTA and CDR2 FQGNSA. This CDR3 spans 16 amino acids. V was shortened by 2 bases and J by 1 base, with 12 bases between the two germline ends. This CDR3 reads CASSLNAPGSNQPQHF. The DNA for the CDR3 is TGTGCCAGCAGCTTAAACGCTCCAGGGAGCAATCAGCCCCAGCATTTT.

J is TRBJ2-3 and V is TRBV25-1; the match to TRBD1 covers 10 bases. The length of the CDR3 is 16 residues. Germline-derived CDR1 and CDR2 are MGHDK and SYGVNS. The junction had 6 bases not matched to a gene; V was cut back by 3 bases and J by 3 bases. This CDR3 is CASSDYRDRGTDTQYF. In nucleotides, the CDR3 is TGTGCCAGCAGTGATTACCGGGACAGGGGTACAGATACGCAGTATTTT. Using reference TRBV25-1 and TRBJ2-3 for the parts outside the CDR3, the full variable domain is EADIYQTPRYLVIGTGKKITLECSQTMGHDKMYWYQQDPGMELHLIHYSYGVNSTEKGDLSSESTVSRIRTEHFPLTLESARPSHTSQYLCASSDYRDRGTDTQYFGPGTRLTVL.

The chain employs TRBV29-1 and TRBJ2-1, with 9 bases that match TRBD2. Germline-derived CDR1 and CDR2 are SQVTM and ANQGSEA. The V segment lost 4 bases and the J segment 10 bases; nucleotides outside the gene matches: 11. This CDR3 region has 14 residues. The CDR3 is CSVALLAGWKEQFF. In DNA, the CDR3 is TGCAGCGTTGCTCTACTAGCGGGTTGGAAGGAGCAGTTCTTC.

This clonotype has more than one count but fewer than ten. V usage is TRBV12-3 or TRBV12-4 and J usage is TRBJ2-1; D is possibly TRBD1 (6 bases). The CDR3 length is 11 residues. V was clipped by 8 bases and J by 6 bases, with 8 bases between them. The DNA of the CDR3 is TGTGCCAGCCGAGGGGGCAATGAGCAGTTCTTC. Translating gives CASRGGNEQFF.

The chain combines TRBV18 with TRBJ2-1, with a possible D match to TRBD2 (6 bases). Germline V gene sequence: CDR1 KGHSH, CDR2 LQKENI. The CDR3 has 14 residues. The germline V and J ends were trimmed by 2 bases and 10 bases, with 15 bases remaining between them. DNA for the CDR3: TGTGCCAGCTCACCAAGGGGCAGGGAGGTGGAGCAGTTCTTC. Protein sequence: CASSPRGREVEQFF. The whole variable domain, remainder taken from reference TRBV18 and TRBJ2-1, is NAGVMQNPRHLVRRRGQEARLRCSPMKGHSHVYWYRQLPEEGLKFMVYLQKENIIDESGMPKERFSAEFPKEGPSILRIQQVVRGDSAAYFCASSPRGREVEQFFGPGTRLTVL.

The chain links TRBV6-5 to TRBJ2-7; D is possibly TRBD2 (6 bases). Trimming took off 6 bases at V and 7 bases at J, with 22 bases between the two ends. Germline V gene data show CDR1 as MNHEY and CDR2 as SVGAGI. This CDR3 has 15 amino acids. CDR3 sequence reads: CASRPTGLLFGEQYF. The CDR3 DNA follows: TGTGCCAGCAGGCCAACGGGACTCTTATTCGGTGAGCAGTACTTC.

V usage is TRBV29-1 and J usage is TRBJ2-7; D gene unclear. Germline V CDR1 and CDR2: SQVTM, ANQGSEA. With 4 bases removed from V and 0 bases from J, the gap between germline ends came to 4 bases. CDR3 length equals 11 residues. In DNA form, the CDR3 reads TGCAGCGTTGCCATCTCCTACGAGCAGTACTTC. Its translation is CSVAISYEQYF.

The CDR3 region has the DNA TGCAGTGCTAGCGCTAGCGGGAGCGGAAATGAGCAGTTCTTC. This encodes CSASASGSGNEQFF. The genes are TRBV20-1 and TRBJ2-1; 10 positions agree with TRBD2. This CDR3 has 14 amino acids. CDR1 and CDR2 from the germline V gene are DFQATT and SNEGSKA (reference sequence). J lost 7 bases, V lost 3 bases, and 6 bases had no gene match.

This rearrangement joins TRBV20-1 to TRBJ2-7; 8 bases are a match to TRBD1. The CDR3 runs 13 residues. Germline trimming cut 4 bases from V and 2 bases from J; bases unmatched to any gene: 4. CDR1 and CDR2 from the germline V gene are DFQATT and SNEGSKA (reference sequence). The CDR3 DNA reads TGCAGTGCTAAGGACAGGGAACCCTACGAGCAGTACTTC. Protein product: CSAKDREPYEQYF.

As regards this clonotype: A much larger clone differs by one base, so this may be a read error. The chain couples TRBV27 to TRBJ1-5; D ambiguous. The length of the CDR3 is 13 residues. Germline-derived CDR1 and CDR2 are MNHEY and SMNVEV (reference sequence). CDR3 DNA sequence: TGTGCCGGCAGTTGGGGTAGCAATCAGCCCCAGCATTTT. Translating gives CAGSWGSNQPQHF.

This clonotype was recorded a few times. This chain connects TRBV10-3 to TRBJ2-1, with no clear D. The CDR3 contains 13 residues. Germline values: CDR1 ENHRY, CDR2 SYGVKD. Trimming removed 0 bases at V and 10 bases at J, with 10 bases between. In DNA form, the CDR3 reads TGTGCCATCAGTGAGTCGAGTGTAAGGGAGCAGTTCTTC. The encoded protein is CAISESSVREQFF.

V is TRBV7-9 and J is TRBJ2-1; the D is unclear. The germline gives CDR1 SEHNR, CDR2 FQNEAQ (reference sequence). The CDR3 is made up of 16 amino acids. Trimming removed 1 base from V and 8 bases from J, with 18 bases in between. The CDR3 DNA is TGTGCCAGCAGCTTAGGGGTGGCAGGAGAAGCCGATGAGCAGTTCTTC. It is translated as CASSLGVAGEADEQFF.

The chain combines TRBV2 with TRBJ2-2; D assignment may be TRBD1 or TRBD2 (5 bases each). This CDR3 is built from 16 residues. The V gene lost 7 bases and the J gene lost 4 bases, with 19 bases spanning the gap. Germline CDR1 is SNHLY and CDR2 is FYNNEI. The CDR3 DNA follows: TGTGCCAGCAATCCCCAACTAGGGGCGGGCACCGGGGAGCTGTTTTTT. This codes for CASNPQLGAGTGELFF. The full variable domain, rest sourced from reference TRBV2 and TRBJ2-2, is EPEVTQTPSHQVTQMGQEVILRCVPISNHLYFYWYRQILGQKVEFLVSFYNNEISEKSEIFDDQFSVERPDGSNFTLKIRSTKLEDSAMYFCASNPQLGAGTGELFFGEGSRLTVL.

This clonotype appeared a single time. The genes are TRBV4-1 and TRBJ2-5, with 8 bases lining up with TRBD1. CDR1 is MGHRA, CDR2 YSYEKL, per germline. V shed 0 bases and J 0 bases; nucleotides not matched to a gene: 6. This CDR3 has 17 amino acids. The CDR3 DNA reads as TGCGCCAGCAGCCAAGATCTAGGGACAGGAGACCAAGAGACCCAGTACTTC. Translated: CASSQDLGTGDQETQYF.

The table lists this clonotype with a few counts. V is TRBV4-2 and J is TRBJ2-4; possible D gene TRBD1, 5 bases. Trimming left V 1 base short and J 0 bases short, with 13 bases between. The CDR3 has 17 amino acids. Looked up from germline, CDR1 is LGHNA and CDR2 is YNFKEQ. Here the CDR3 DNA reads TGTGCCAGCAGCCAAGTTCCCAGGGCTTTAGCCAAAAACATTCAGTACTTC. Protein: CASSQVPRALAKNIQYF.

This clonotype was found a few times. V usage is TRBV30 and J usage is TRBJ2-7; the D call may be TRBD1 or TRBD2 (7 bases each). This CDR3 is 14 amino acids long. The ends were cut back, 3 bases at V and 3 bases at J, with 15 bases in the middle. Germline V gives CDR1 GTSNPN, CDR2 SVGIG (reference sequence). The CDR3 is CAWSRQGGNYEQYF. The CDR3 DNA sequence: TGTGCCTGGAGCAGGCAGGGGGGGAACTACGAGCAGTACTTC. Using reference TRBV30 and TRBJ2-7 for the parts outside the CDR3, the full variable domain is SQTIHQWPATLVQPVGSPLSLECTVEGTSNPNLYWYRQAAGRGLQLLFYSVGIGQISSEVPQNLSASRPQDRQFILSSKKLLLSDSGFYLCAWSRQGGNYEQYFGPGTRLTVT.

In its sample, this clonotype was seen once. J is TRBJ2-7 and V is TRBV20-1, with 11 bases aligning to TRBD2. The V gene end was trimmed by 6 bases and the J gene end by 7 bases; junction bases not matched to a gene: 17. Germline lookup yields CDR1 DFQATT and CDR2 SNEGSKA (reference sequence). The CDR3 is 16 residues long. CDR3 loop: CSAHISGGAGNNEQYF. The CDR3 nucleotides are TGCAGTGCCCACATTAGCGGGGGGGCCGGTAATAATGAGCAGTACTTC.